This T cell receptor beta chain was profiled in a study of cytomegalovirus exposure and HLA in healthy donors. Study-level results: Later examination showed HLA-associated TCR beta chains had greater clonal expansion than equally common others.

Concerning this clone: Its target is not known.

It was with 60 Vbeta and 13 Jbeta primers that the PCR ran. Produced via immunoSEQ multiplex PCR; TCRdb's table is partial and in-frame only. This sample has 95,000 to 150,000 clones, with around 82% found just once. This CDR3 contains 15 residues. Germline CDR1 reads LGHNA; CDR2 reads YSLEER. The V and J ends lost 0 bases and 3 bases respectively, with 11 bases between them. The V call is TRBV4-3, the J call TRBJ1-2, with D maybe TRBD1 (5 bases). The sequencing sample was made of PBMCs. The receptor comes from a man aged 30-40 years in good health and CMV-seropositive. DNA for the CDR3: TGCGCCAGCAGCCAAGATAGGCAGGGATACTATGGCTACACCTTC. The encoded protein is CASSQDRQGYYGYTF.